The 14 T cell receptor beta chains below were found in one sample sequenced in a study of human T cells and chemical hapten exposure. Described time point: pre-sensitization, week 0. The sample's treatment: therapeutic diphenylcyclopropenone sensitization with weekly scalp DPC. Using its own MiXCR run on the RACE reads, TCRdb lists one record per CDR3 protein. The sample has 60,000 or so distinct CDR3 sequences, around 10% seen once; the top ten hold around 10%. The sequences come from whole blood, collected in connection with sensitization to the hapten diphenylcyclopropenone (DPC). Receptor source: a man in his forties with alopecia areata. Some clones in this sample may be carry-over from other donors' samples.

This clonotype was found many times. The chain couples TRBV7-8 to TRBJ1-2; tentative D call: TRBD1 (5 bases). Germline V gene lookup returns CDR1 SGHVS and CDR2 FQNEAQ. This CDR3 comprises 17 residues. V was clipped by 1 base and J by 7 bases, with 22 bases between them. The chain's CDR3 is CASSLGLKTQGRRGYTF. DNA of the CDR3: TGTGCCAGCAGCTTAGGGTTAAAGACGCAGGGACGACGTGGCTACACCTTC.

The chain carries TRBV3-1 and TRBJ1-2; 7 nucleotides match TRBD1. Germline V gene data show CDR1 as LGHDT and CDR2 as YNNKEL (reference sequence). The CDR3 consists of 14 residues. The junction had 4 bases not matched to a gene; V was cut back by 3 bases and J by 3 bases. In nucleotides, the CDR3 is TGTGCCAGCAGCCAGGGGACAGACCACTATGGCTACACCTTC. Translation: CASSQGTDHYGYTF.

This clonotype was found many times. The chain employs TRBV20-1 and TRBJ1-6; D may be TRBD1 (5 bases). Trimming took off 2 bases at V and 3 bases at J, with 14 bases between the two ends. The CDR3 extends over 16 amino acids. Germline CDR1 and CDR2: DFQATT and SNEGSKA (reference sequence). The CDR3 nucleotides are TGCAGTGCTAGAAGTACAGGTGCCAACTATAATTCACCCCTCCACTTT. This gives the protein CSARSTGANYNSPLHF.

This clonotype has more than one count but fewer than ten. V and J are TRBV29-1 and TRBJ1-1, with TRBD1 as a possible D gene (5 bases). The CDR3 has 11 residues. Trimming shortened V by 8 bases and J by 5 bases, and 12 bases separated the two germline ends. Germline V gene data show CDR1 as SQVTM and CDR2 as ANQGSEA. CDR3 protein: CSPEGWTEAFF. The CDR3 DNA reads TGCAGCCCCGAGGGGTGGACTGAAGCTTTCTTT.

This clonotype was recorded a few times. V gene TRBV15 combines with J gene TRBJ2-5; 9 bases agree with TRBD1. The ends lost 5 bases at V and 4 bases at J; junction bases unmatched: 5. Germline V gives CDR1 LNHNV, CDR2 YYDKDF (reference sequence). The CDR3 loop spans 14 amino acids. CDR3 loop: CATSLGQGGETQYF. DNA of the CDR3: TGTGCCACCAGCCTGGGACAGGGAGGAGAGACCCAGTACTTC.

The CDR3 DNA sequence: TGCAGTGCTAGCGGGTCAACCTACGAGCAGTACTTC. Amino acid sequence: CSASGSTYEQYF. The chain recombines TRBV20-1 with TRBJ2-7; D is unresolved. The CDR3 contains 12 residues. Germline V gives CDR1 DFQATT, CDR2 SNEGSKA (reference sequence). Trimming shortened V by 3 bases and J by 2 bases, and 8 bases separated the two germline ends.

This clonotype showed up just a few times. This chain links TRBV6-1 with TRBJ2-1; D gene unclear. Per the germline V gene, CDR1 is MNHNS and CDR2 is SASEGT. This CDR3 comprises 9 residues. With 10 bases removed from V and 8 bases from J, the gap between germline ends came to 6 bases. The CDR3 bases are TGTGCCACAGCATATGAGCAGTTCTTC. This codes for CATAYEQFF.

This clonotype was observed a few times. The chain couples TRBV7-9 to TRBJ2-3; D may match TRBD1 or TRBD2 (6 bases each). This CDR3 is 14 amino acids long. The germline gives CDR1 SEHNR, CDR2 FQNEAQ (reference sequence). V lost 2 bases to trimming and J lost 3 bases, with 9 bases between them. This CDR3 reads CASSLTGRTDTQYF. CDR3 in DNA: TGTGCCAGCAGCTTAACAGGGAGGACAGATACGCAGTATTTT.

The chain recombines TRBV6-1 with TRBJ2-2; the D gene is possibly TRBD1 (5 bases). Germline V CDR1 and CDR2: MNHNS, SASEGT. The V and J ends lost 3 bases and 3 bases respectively, with 8 bases between them. The CDR3 spans 14 residues. The CDR3 DNA sequence: TGTGCCAGCAGTGACGGCAGGGACACCGGGGAGCTGTTTTTT. This translates into CASSDGRDTGELFF.

This clonotype showed up many times. This rearrangement joins TRBV7-9 to TRBJ2-5, with 7 nucleotides matching TRBD2. CDR1 is SEHNR, CDR2 FQNEAQ, per germline (reference sequence). V shed 5 bases and J 4 bases; nucleotides not matched to a gene: 10. This CDR3 comprises 15 residues. As DNA, the CDR3 is TGTGCCAGCAGCCTTCTAGCGGAGGAGGGAGAGACCCAGTACTTC. Residues: CASSLLAEEGETQYF.

J is TRBJ2-1 and V is TRBV27; 7 positions agree with TRBD1. The CDR3 covers 15 residues. Losses at the gene ends were 5 bases for V and 0 bases for J; bases not matched to a gene: 4. Germline V gene lookup returns CDR1 MNHEY and CDR2 SMNVEV (reference sequence). The CDR3 is CASSMDRSSYNEQFF. Written as DNA, the CDR3 is TGTGCCAGCAGTATGGACAGGAGCTCCTACAATGAGCAGTTCTTC.

As for this clonotype: The junction does not match germline at one end; this may be a read error. This chain joins TRBV20-1 and TRBJ2-4; no reliable D call. This CDR3 comprises 13 residues. Germline V gene sequence: CDR1 DFQATT, CDR2 SNEGSKA (reference sequence). The CDR3: CGASHLAKNIQYF. As DNA, the CDR3 is TGCGGTGCTAGTCACCTAGCCAAAAACATTCAGTACTTC.

This clonotype was seen repeatedly, ten times or more. The chain is built from TRBV12-3 or TRBV12-4 and TRBJ1-5; D is unclear. There are 15 residues in the CDR3. The V gene lost 1 base and the J gene lost 0 bases, with 7 bases spanning the gap. CDR3 DNA sequence: TGTGCCAGCAGTTTAGGCAGGCATAGCAATCAGCCCCAGCATTTT. This encodes CASSLGRHSNQPQHF.

There are many counts of this clonotype. The J gene is TRBJ2-6, the V gene TRBV5-1; 8 positions match TRBD2. Germline values: CDR1 SGHRS, CDR2 YFSETQ. The length of the CDR3 is 17 residues. Trimming cost V 3 bases and J 0 bases; bases outside gene matches: 5. For the CDR3, the DNA is TGCGCCAGCAGCTCCATAGCGGGGCCCTCTGGGGCCAACGTCCTGACTTTC. Translated: CASSSIAGPSGANVLTF.